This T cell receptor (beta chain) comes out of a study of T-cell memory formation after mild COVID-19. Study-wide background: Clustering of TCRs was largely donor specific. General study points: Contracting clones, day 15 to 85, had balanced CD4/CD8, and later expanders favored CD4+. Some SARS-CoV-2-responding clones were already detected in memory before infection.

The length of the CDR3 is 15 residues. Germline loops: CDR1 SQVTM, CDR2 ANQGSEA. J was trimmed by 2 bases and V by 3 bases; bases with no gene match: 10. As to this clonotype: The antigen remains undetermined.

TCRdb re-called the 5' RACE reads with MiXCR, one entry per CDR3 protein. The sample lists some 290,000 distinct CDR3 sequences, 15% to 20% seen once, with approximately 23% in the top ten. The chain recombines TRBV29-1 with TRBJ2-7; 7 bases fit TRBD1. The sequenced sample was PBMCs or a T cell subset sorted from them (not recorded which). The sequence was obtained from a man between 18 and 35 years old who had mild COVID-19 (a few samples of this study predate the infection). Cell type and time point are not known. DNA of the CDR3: TGCAGCGTTGAGGTGGCAGGGACAGCCCCCTACGAGCAGTACGTC. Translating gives CSVEVAGTAPYEQYV.